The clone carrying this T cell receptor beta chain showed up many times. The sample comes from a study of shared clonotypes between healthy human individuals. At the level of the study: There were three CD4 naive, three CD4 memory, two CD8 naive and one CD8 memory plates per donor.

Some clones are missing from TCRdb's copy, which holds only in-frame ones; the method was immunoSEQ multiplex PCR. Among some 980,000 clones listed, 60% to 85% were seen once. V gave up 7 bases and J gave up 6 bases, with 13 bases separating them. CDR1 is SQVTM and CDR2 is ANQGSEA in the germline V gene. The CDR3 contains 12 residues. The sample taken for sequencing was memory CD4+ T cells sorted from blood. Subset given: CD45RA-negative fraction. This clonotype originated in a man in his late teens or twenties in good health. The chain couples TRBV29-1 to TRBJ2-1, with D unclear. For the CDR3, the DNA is TGCAGCGCCCGAGGTAGCAGCAATGAGCAGTTCTTC. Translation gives CSARGSSNEQFF.